Listed below are T cell receptor beta chains from one sample, sequenced in a study of T cells in localized non-small cell lung cancer. Sequencing was performed with immunoSEQ multiplex PCR; in TCRdb, only in-frame clones are kept and a portion is missing. The repertoire consists of around 24,000 clones, with 75% to 90% occurring once and the leading ten covering roughly a fifth. Sequences were derived from peripheral blood, sampled before any cancer treatment. These receptors were collected from a man aged 40 to 70 with stage I squamous cell lung carcinoma. The CDR3 runs from the conserved cysteine through the conserved F or W. A D gene is named only where the DNA matches it firmly. Size is stated for part of the rows, as once, few or many counts, or as a class when the clone is expanded.

V: TRBV6-5
J: TRBJ2-2
size: NA
D: NA
DNA: TGTGCCAGCAGACAGGTTGGGGACACCGGGGAGCTGTTTTTT
CDR3: CASRQVGDTGELFF

V: TRBV5-1
J: TRBJ1-2
size: NA
D: NA
DNA: TGCGCCAGCAGCTTGGAGTTTTCGGTGCCTGGCTACACCTTC
CDR3: CASSLEFSVPGYTF

V: TRBV6-1
J: TRBJ1-3
size: NA
D: NA
DNA: TGTGCCAGCAGTGAAAACTCTGGAAACACCATATATTTT
CDR3: CASSENSGNTIYF

V: TRBV2
J: TRBJ1-5
size: NA
D: NA
DNA: TGTGCCAGCAGTGCAGGAAATCAGCCCCAGCATTTT
CDR3: CASSAGNQPQHF

V: TRBV5-4
J: TRBJ2-3
size: NA
D: TRBD1
DNA: TGTGCCAGCAGCTCGGGGACAGGGACAGATACGCAGTATTTT
CDR3: CASSSGTGTDTQYF

V: TRBV7-9
J: TRBJ1-4
size: once
D: NA
DNA: TGTGCCAGCAGCCCTACGTCCGGGACCGCTCCTGAAAAACTGTTTTTT
CDR3: CASSPTSGTAPEKLFF

V: TRBV19
J: TRBJ2-2
size: once
D: TRBD1
DNA: TGTGCCAGTAGTATGGGTACAGGGGGTGTCGGGGAGCTGTTTTTT
CDR3: CASSMGTGGVGELFF

V: TRBV7-9
J: TRBJ1-5
size: NA
D: NA
DNA: TGTGCCAGCCGAGAAGGGAATCAGCCCCAGCATTTT
CDR3: CASREGNQPQHF

V: TRBV11-2
J: TRBJ2-7
size: NA
D: NA
DNA: TGTGCCAGCAGCTTACGCCAGGCCTCCTACGAGCAGTACTTC
CDR3: CASSLRQASYEQYF

V: TRBV5-4
J: TRBJ2-3
size: NA
D: TRBD1
DNA: TGTGCCAGTAGCTGGGGGGACAGGGGTCAAGATACGCAGTATTTT
CDR3: CASSWGDRGQDTQYF

V: TRBV7-3
J: TRBJ2-1
size: NA
D: NA
DNA: TGTGCCAGCAGCTTAGGATCCGGACCGCCTTACAATGAGCAGTTCTTC
CDR3: CASSLGSGPPYNEQFF

V: TRBV7-1
J: TRBJ1-1
size: NA
D: NA
DNA: TGTGCCAGCAGCCCCGGAGGGACAAACACTGAAGCTTTCTTT
CDR3: CASSPGGTNTEAFF

V: TRBV6-5
J: TRBJ1-6
size: few
D: TRBD1
DNA: TGTGCCAGCAGTCCCGGGACAGGGGATTCACCCCTCCACTTT
CDR3: CASSPGTGDSPLHF

V: TRBV9
J: TRBJ2-7
size: NA
D: TRBD1
DNA: TGTGCCAGCAGCGCTGGGACAGGGATCTACGAGCAGTACTTC
CDR3: CASSAGTGIYEQYF

V: TRBV7-9
J: TRBJ1-5
size: once
D: NA
DNA: TGTGCCAGCAGCCTGACAGACCGGCCCCAGCATTTT
CDR3: CASSLTDRPQHF

V: TRBV5-4
J: TRBJ1-4
size: NA
D: NA
DNA: TGTGCCAGCAGCGGGACACCAGCAACTAATGAAAAACTGTTTTTT
CDR3: CASSGTPATNEKLFF

V: TRBV9
J: TRBJ2-7
size: once
D: NA
DNA: TGTGCCAGCAGCGTAGCTGCAGGCTCCTACGAGCAGTACTTC
CDR3: CASSVAAGSYEQYF

V: TRBV5-4
J: TRBJ1-6
size: NA
D: NA
DNA: TGTGCCAGCAGCTTCGGGGATAGGTCACCCCTCCACTTT
CDR3: CASSFGDRSPLHF

V: TRBV29-1
J: TRBJ1-4
size: NA
D: NA
DNA: TGCAGCGTTACTGGACTTAGGGGGGGAGCTAATGAAAAACTGTTTTTT
CDR3: CSVTGLRGGANEKLFF

V: TRBV7-8
J: TRBJ1-5
size: NA
D: NA
DNA: TGTGCCAGCAGCTTAGCGCGGGACCGCAATCAGCCCCAGCATTTT
CDR3: CASSLARDRNQPQHF

V: TRBV28
J: TRBJ1-1
size: NA
D: NA
DNA: TGTGCCAGCAGTTTTGGGGGGGCGGATGAAGCTTTCTTT
CDR3: CASSFGGADEAFF

V: TRBV2
J: TRBJ1-1
size: NA
D: TRBD1
DNA: TGTGCCAGCAGCGGACAGGGCTTGGCTGAAGCTTTCTTT
CDR3: CASSGQGLAEAFF

V: TRBV2
J: TRBJ2-3
size: NA
D: NA
DNA: TGTGCCAGCAGTTCACCCGGGGCGGTCAAGGCAGATACGCAGTATTTT
CDR3: CASSSPGAVKADTQYF

V: TRBV7-8
J: TRBJ1-1
size: NA
D: NA
DNA: TGTGCCAGCAGCTTAGGGCTCCCTAAAGCTTTCTTT
CDR3: CASSLGLPKAFF

V: TRBV28
J: TRBJ1-5
size: NA
D: NA
DNA: TGTGCCAGCAAATTTAGGAGCGGCGGTGTGGGCCCCCAGCATTTT
CDR3: CASKFRSGGVGPQHF

V: TRBV11-2
J: TRBJ2-7
size: few
D: NA
DNA: TGTGCCAGCAGCTTAGATCGCAGCGAGCAGTACTTC
CDR3: CASSLDRSEQYF

V: TRBV18
J: TRBJ2-7
size: NA
D: TRBD1
DNA: TGTGCCAGCTCACTGGGGACAGAGCGAAAGCAGTACTTC
CDR3: CASSLGTERKQYF

V: TRBV7-6
J: TRBJ2-3
size: once
D: NA
DNA: TGTGCCAGCAGCTTAGGAGGTCTTGGAACAGATACGCAGTATTTT
CDR3: CASSLGGLGTDTQYF

V: TRBV11-2
J: TRBJ2-3
size: NA
D: TRBD1
DNA: TGTGCCAGCAGCTTGATCGCTGGGACAGGGTCCACAGATACGCAGTATTTT
CDR3: CASSLIAGTGSTDTQYF

V: TRBV6-5
J: TRBJ2-7
size: NA
D: TRBD2
DNA: TGTGCCAGCAGCGATGCGGGGGGGCTAGACGAGCAGTACTTC
CDR3: CASSDAGGLDEQYF

V: TRBV6-5
J: TRBJ1-3
size: NA
D: NA
DNA: TGTGCCAGCAGTTATAATCGGGGCACTGGAAACACCATATATTTT
CDR3: CASSYNRGTGNTIYF

V: TRBV5-6
J: TRBJ1-2
size: NA
D: NA
DNA: TGTGCCAGCAGCACCCTAGCTGGGGGTCATGGCTACACCTTC
CDR3: CASSTLAGGHGYTF

V: TRBV7-6
J: TRBJ1-3
size: NA
D: NA
DNA: TGTGCCAGCAGCTTAGGACAGGCTTTGGGAAACACCATATATTTT
CDR3: CASSLGQALGNTIYF

V: TRBV19
J: TRBJ2-7
size: NA
D: TRBD2
DNA: TGTGCCAGCGCGCCGGGACTAGAGCGTTGGGGCGAGCAGTACTTC
CDR3: CASAPGLERWGEQYF

V: TRBV19
J: TRBJ1-1
size: NA
D: NA
DNA: TGTGCCAGTAGGCCGACAGAGATGAACACTGAAGCTTTCTTT
CDR3: CASRPTEMNTEAFF

V: TRBV7-2
J: TRBJ2-3
size: NA
D: TRBD2
DNA: TGTGCCAGCAGCTTAATCCCGGGACTAGCGAAAGATACGCAGTATTTT
CDR3: CASSLIPGLAKDTQYF

V: TRBV5-6
J: TRBJ1-2
size: once
D: NA
DNA: TGTGCCAGCAGGGTAATAGGCCGCGGAGACTATGGCTACACCTTC
CDR3: CASRVIGRGDYGYTF

V: TRBV7-2
J: TRBJ2-5
size: NA
D: TRBD2
DNA: TGTGCCAGCAGCTCTAACACACTAGCGGGGGGGAGGGAGACCCAGTACTTC
CDR3: CASSSNTLAGGRETQYF

V: TRBV6-5
J: TRBJ1-6
size: NA
D: NA
DNA: TGTGCCAGCAGAAGACCCGAACCCAATTCACCCCTCCACTTT
CDR3: CASRRPEPNSPLHF

V: TRBV7-9
J: TRBJ2-1
size: NA
D: NA
DNA: TGTGCCAGCAGCTCCCTAGCGGAGCAGTTCTTC
CDR3: CASSSLAEQFF

V: TRBV28
J: TRBJ1-6
size: NA
D: NA
DNA: TGTGCCAGCAGTTCAGGCGGGATTTCACCCCTCCACTTT
CDR3: CASSSGGISPLHF

V: TRBV25-1
J: TRBJ2-7
size: medium-sized
D: NA
DNA: TGTGCCAGCAGTGATAACGCCTACGAGCAGTACTTC
CDR3: CASSDNAYEQYF

V: TRBV5-1
J: TRBJ1-6
size: NA
D: TRBD1
DNA: TGCGCCAGCAGCCGGGCAGGGGGCGAGGATTCACCCCTCCACTTT
CDR3: CASSRAGGEDSPLHF

V: TRBV6-6
J: TRBJ2-6
size: NA
D: TRBD1
DNA: TGTGCCAGCAGTTTCCGACAGGGGGCTGGGGCCAACGTCCTGACTTTC
CDR3: CASSFRQGAGANVLTF

V: TRBV5-4
J: TRBJ2-7
size: NA
D: TRBD2
DNA: TGTGCCAGCAGCCCGGGACTAGACTACGAGCAGTACTTC
CDR3: CASSPGLDYEQYF

V: TRBV7-2
J: TRBJ1-1
size: NA
D: TRBD1
DNA: TGTGCCAGCAGCGTGCAGGGGGGGATTGAAGCTTTCTTT
CDR3: CASSVQGGIEAFF